The entry below gives a single T cell receptor beta chain sequence along with its context. Its antigen is currently not known. Base-call qualities are not available, and no considerably larger clone is one nucleotide away. The data were taken from a study of control samples from healthy donors and cancer patients (TCRdb year 2020). The library was produced with the immunoSEQ multiplex PCR assay. TCRdb stores this immuneACCESS table with in-frame sequences only. Part of the clones is absent; in the studies checked, under half of the shortfall reflects unresolved V genes, and no reason is known for the rest. For this sample the table gives some 98,000 clones, of which approximately 84% were detected only once. The ten largest clonotypes hold under 40% of the sample. From the germline V gene, CDR1 is KGHDR and CDR2 is SFDVKD. V is trimmed back by 5 bases and J by 6 bases, and the junction contains 15 bases that no gene match accounts for. The CDR3 runs 17 residues from the cysteine to the phenylalanine. Only CDR3 DNA is held: 51 bases, read in frame from base 1.

Sample: PBMCs. The clonotype comes from a man between 65 and 85 years old with lung cancer. The rearrangement combines TRBV24-1 with TRBJ1-2; 9 bases in between match TRBD1. This receptor carries the CDR3 CATSGETGTGTKDGYTF. The base sequence is TGTGCCACCAGTGGGGAAACCGGGACAGGGACAAAGGATGGCTACACCTTC.